This T cell receptor beta chain came from a study of vaccination and CD4 T cells after COVID-19. Treatment meaning: roughly 11-day PBMC culture with coronavirus spike peptide pools or control peptides (ViraFEST assay). Germline trimming cut 0 bases from V and 4 bases from J; bases unmatched to any gene: 5. This CDR3 contains 15 residues. Germline V gene data show CDR1 as GTSNPN and CDR2 as SVGIG (reference sequence). Oncomine TCR Beta short-read sequencing was applied to DNA from cultured CD4+ T cells. Using its own MiXCR run on the PCR reads, TCRdb lists one record per CDR3 protein. Among more than 12,000 distinct CDR3 sequences listed, approximately 28% were seen once. With regard to this clonotype: What it binds is unknown.

The clonotype comes from a human donor with COVID-19. Material: cultured CD4+ T cells from blood. The V call is TRBV30, the J call TRBJ2-5; 10 nucleotides match TRBD2. The CDR3: CAWSVSGGAAETQYF. Here the CDR3 DNA reads TGTGCCTGGAGTGTAAGCGGGGGGGCCGCAGAGACCCAGTACTTC.